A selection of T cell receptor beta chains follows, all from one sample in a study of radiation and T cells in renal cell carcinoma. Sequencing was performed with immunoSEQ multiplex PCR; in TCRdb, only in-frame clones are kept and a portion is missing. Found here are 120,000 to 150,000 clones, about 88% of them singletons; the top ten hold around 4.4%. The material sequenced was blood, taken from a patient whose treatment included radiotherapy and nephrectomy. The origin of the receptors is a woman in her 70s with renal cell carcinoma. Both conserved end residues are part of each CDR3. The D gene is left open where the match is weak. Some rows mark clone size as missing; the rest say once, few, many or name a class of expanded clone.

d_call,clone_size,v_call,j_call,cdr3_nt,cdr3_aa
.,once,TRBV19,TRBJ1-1,TGTGCCAGTAGGATGGACAGAGAGAACACTGAAGCTTTCTTT,CASRMDRENTEAFF
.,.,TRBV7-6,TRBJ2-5,TGTGCCAGCAGCCTGATGGGTACAGGGAGACGAATTGGGGAGACCCAGTACTTC,CASSLMGTGRRIGETQYF
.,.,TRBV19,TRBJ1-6,TGTGCCAGTAGTCCCCAAGAGACACGTTCACCCCTCCACTTT,CASSPQETRSPLHF
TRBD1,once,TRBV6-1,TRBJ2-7,TGTGCCAGCAGTCAGGGGGCGACTAACTCCTACGAGCAGTACTTC,CASSQGATNSYEQYF
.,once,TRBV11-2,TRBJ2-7,TGTGCCAGCAGCTCGGGACCGACCTACGAGCAGTACTTC,CASSSGPTYEQYF
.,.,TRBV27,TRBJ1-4,TGTGCCAGCAGTTCGTACAGCGGAAAACTGTTTTTT,CASSSYSGKLFF
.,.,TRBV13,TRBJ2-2,TGTGCCAGCAGCTTAGGCCAGAACACCGGGGAGCTGTTTTTT,CASSLGQNTGELFF
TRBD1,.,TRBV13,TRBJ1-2,TGTGCCAGCAGCTTGGACAGGGTCGGATCTCGTGGCTACACCTTC,CASSLDRVGSRGYTF
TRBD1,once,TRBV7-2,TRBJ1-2,TGTGCCAGCAGCTTAGCAGTTGTGAGGGGGCGAGGGGATGGCTACACCTTC,CASSLAVVRGRGDGYTF
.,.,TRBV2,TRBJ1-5,TGTGCCAGCAGTGAAGAGCGACACCCATATAGCAATCAGCCCCAGCATTTT,CASSEERHPYSNQPQHF
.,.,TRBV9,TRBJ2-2,TGTGCCAGCAGCCCCCGTGGTGGGTACACCGGGGAGCTGTTTTTT,CASSPRGGYTGELFF
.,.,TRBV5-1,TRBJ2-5,TGCGCCAGCAGCTCCCAAGAGACCCAGTACTTC,CASSSQETQYF
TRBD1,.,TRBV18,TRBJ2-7,TGTGCCAGCTCAACCGGGACAGGATACTACGAGCAGTACTTC,CASSTGTGYYEQYF
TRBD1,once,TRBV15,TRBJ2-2,TGTGCCACCAGCAGCGCGACAGGGTTGGACACCGGGGAGCTGTTTTTT,CATSSATGLDTGELFF
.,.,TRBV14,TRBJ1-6,TGTGCCAGCAGCCAAAGTACAGGGCTTAATTCACCCCTCCACTTT,CASSQSTGLNSPLHF
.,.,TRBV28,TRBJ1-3,TGTGCCAGCAGTTTACGGGCAGGAGAACCAATTACTGGAAACACCATATATTTT,CASSLRAGEPITGNTIYF
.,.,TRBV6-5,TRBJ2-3,TGTGCCAGCAGAGGGGGGACTCATACTACGCAGTATTTT,CASRGGTHTTQYF
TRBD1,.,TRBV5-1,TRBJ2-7,TGCGCCAGCAGCTTGGCCTCGAGACAGGGGTTCCCCTACGAGCAGTACTTC,CASSLASRQGFPYEQYF
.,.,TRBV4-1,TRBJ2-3,TGCGCCAGCAGCCCCCGGTTCGTGGCCGAAGATACGCAGTATTTT,CASSPRFVAEDTQYF
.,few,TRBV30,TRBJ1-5,TGTGCCTGGAGTGTAGCGGGTTCCCTACAGCCCCAGCATTTT,CAWSVAGSLQPQHF
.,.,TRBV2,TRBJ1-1,TGTGCCAGCAGTGACAGGGGTCAAAACAGAGGAGCTTTCTTT,CASSDRGQNRGAFF
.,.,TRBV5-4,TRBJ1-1,TGTGCCAGCAGCTTGAGGGGCGGTGGTGAGAGGAGTATGAACACTGAAGCTTTCTTT,CASSLRGGGERSMNTEAFF
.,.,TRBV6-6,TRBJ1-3,TGTGCCAGCAGTTCCCAGCTATCTGGAAACACCATATATTTT,CASSSQLSGNTIYF
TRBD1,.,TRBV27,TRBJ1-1,TGTGCCAGCAGTTTCTCGACAGGGCATCAAAACACTGAAGCTTTCTTT,CASSFSTGHQNTEAFF
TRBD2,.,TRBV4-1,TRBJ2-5,TGCGCCAGCAGCCATAGCGGGGGGGCCCTGGAGACCCAGTACTTC,CASSHSGGALETQYF
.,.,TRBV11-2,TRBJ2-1,TGTGCCAGCAGCTCAGGAGGAGCTACCAGCTCCTACAATGAGCAGTTCTTC,CASSSGGATSSYNEQFF
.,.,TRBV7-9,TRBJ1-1,TGTGCCAGCAGCTTAGGCAGCTCTTACACTGAAGCTTTCTTT,CASSLGSSYTEAFF
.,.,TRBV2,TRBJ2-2,TGTGCCAGCACTCCCGGCAGGGGGAACACCGGGGAGCTGTTTTTT,CASTPGRGNTGELFF